This T cell receptor (beta chain) was sequenced in a study of shared clonotypes between healthy human individuals. The V gene's germline CDR1 is SNHLY and CDR2 FYNNEI. CDR3 length: 9 residues. Trimming removed 6 bases at V and 10 bases at J, with 5 bases between. Comment on this clone: A far larger clone lies a single base away; this is likely a read error.

Sequencing was performed with immunoSEQ multiplex PCR; in TCRdb, only in-frame clones are kept and a portion is missing. This table has around 500,000 clones, 70% to 80% appearing once. The sequencing input was PBMCs. The genes are TRBV2 and TRBJ2-3; D uncertain. This sequence originates from a middle-aged woman in good health. Some clones in this sample may be carry-over from other donors' samples. CDR3 coding DNA: TGTGCCAGCAGCGGTCCGCAGTATTTT. Translating gives CASSGPQYF.